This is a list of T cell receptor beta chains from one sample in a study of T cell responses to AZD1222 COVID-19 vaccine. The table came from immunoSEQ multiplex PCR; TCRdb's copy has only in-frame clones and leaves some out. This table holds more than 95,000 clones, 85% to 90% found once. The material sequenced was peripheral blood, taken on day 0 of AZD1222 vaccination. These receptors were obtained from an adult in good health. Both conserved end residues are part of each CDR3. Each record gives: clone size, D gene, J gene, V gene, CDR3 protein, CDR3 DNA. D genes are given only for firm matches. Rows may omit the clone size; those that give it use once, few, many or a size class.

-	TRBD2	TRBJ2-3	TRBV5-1	CASSIVAGGADTQYF	TGCGCCAGCAGCATCGTAGCGGGAGGGGCAGATACGCAGTATTTT
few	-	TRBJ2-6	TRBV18	CASSPRESGANVLTF	TGTGCCAGCTCACCCCGGGAGTCTGGGGCCAACGTCCTGACTTTC
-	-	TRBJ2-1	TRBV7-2	CASSPAGGLTYNEQFF	TGTGCCAGCAGCCCTGCCGGGGGTTTAACCTACAATGAGCAGTTCTTC
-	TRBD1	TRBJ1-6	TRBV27	CASSPILDRGYNSPLHF	TGTGCCAGCAGTCCCATTTTAGACAGGGGATATAATTCACCCCTCCACTTT
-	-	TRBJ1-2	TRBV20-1	CSATDPEGYTF	TGCAGTGCTACAGATCCAGAGGGCTACACCTTC
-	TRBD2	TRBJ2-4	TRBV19	CASNPGGDLAKNIQYF	TGTGCCAGTAACCCGGGGGGGGATCTAGCCAAAAACATTCAGTACTTC
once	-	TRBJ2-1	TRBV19	CASGRGSSYNEQFF	TGTGCCAGTGGGCGGGGTAGCTCCTACAATGAGCAGTTCTTC
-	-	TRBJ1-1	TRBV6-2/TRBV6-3	CASSYRLTGPSHTEAFF	TGTGCCAGCAGTTACCGATTGACAGGCCCGAGTCACACTGAAGCTTTCTTT
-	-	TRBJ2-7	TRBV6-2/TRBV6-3	CASSYSAEIPYEQYF	TGTGCCAGCAGTTACTCGGCAGAGATACCCTACGAGCAGTACTTC
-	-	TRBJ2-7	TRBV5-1	CASSLTGGPNPLSYEQYF	TGCGCCAGCAGCTTAACGGGGGGCCCCAACCCCCTATCCTACGAGCAGTACTTC
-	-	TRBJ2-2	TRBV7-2	CASSPTRFGELFF	TGTGCCAGCAGCCCCACGCGGTTCGGGGAGCTGTTTTTT
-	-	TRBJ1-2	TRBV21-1	CASSVIGPYGYTF	TGTGCCAGCAGCGTGATAGGACCCTATGGCTACACCTTC
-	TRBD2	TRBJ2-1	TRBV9	CASSATSGNEQFF	TGTGCCAGCAGCGCCACTAGCGGCAATGAGCAGTTCTTC
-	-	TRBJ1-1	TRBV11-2	CASSPQQGNTEAFF	TGTGCCAGCAGCCCTCAACAGGGTAACACTGAAGCTTTCTTT
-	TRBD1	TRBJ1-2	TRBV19	CASSPHLGQGANGYTF	TGTGCCAGTAGCCCCCACTTAGGACAGGGGGCGAATGGCTACACCTTC
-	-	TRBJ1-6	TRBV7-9	CASSLSTPHYNSPLHF	TGTGCCAGCAGCTTATCTACACCGCACTATAATTCACCCCTCCACTTT
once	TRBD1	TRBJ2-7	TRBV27	CASSLGQAQSSYEQYF	TGTGCCAGCAGTTTAGGACAGGCCCAAAGCTCCTACGAGCAGTACTTC
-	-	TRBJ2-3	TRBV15	CATSREARAVGDTQYF	TGTGCCACCAGCAGAGAAGCCAGGGCTGTGGGGGATACGCAGTATTTT